Below are 28 T cell receptor beta chains sequenced from a single sample in a study of CD8 T cells in ankylosing spondylitis. TCRdb used MiXCR to reprocess the 5' RACE reads, holding one entry per CDR3 protein. The data contain some 87,000 distinct CDR3 sequences, about 27% of them singletons. Input material: blood, either unsorted or a sorted T cell fraction (not recorded which). Receptor source: a male donor with ankylosing spondylitis or in good health (not recorded which).

This clonotype was seen a single time. The chain recombines TRBV20-1 with TRBJ2-1, with D possibly matching TRBD2 (6 bases). The CDR3 length is 18 residues. Per the germline V gene, CDR1 is DFQATT and CDR2 is SNEGSKA (reference sequence). V dropped 5 bases and J dropped 4 bases, with 27 bases sitting between them. CDR3 sequence: CSADPPFAGSLVYNEQFF. The CDR3 DNA follows: TGCAGTGCTGACCCCCCTTTCGCGGGAAGTCTTGTGTACAATGAGCAGTTCTTC.

The sample holds many counts of this clonotype. The V gene is TRBV6-5, the J gene TRBJ1-5; D is unresolved. The CDR3 spans 16 residues. Germline assignment: CDR1 MNHEY and CDR2 SVGAGI. V was shortened by 2 bases and J by 0 bases, with 11 bases between the two germline ends. The chain's CDR3 is CASSYEPIGSNQPQHF. In nucleotides, the CDR3 is TGTGCCAGCAGTTACGAGCCTATCGGTAGCAATCAGCCCCAGCATTTT.

The chain is built from TRBV5-1 and TRBJ1-1, with 7 bases that match TRBD1. V lost 6 bases, J lost 2 bases, and 7 bases stayed unmatched. The CDR3 is 14 amino acids. Germline CDR1 reads SGHRS; CDR2 reads YFSETQ. The CDR3 DNA is TGCGCCAGCACCTACGGACAGGATAACACTGAAGCTTTCTTT. It codes for CASTYGQDNTEAFF.

J is TRBJ2-1 and V is TRBV18, with D possibly matching TRBD1 (5 bases). V dropped 3 bases and J dropped 6 bases, with 9 bases sitting between them. The CDR3 runs to 13 residues. CDR1 and CDR2 (germline): KGHSH, LQKENI. CDR3 in DNA: TGTGCCAGCTCACCCCAGGGCGGCAATGAGCAGTTCTTC. This codes for CASSPQGGNEQFF.

The rearrangement links TRBV29-1 to TRBJ2-2; TRBD2 aligns across 7 bases. The CDR3 runs to 14 residues. Germline CDR1 SQVTM, CDR2 ANQGSEA. V gave up 6 bases and J gave up 5 bases; unmatched junction bases: 9. The DNA for the CDR3 is TGCAGCGTGGCCTCCTGGGGGGGGACCGGGGAGCTGTTTTTT. Protein: CSVASWGGTGELFF.

There are a few counts of this clonotype. V gene TRBV20-1 combines with J gene TRBJ2-2; 7 nucleotides align to TRBD2. The germline CDR1 and CDR2 sequences are DFQATT and SNEGSKA (reference sequence). The CDR3 totals 14 residues. The V and J ends lost 3 bases and 6 bases, in that order; junction bases with no gene match: 7. CDR3 amino acids: CSASRRGWAGELFF. Written as DNA, the CDR3 is TGCAGTGCTAGTCGGCGGGGGTGGGCCGGGGAGCTGTTTTTT.

The rearrangement joins TRBV5-1 to TRBJ2-3; 7 bases align to TRBD2. The CDR3 sequence is 17 residues long. Germline loops: CDR1 SGHRS, CDR2 YFSETQ. Losses at the gene ends were 4 bases for V and 1 base for J; bases not matched to a gene: 12. CDR3 DNA sequence: TGCGCCAGCAGCCTAAGACTAGCCCAAAGTGGCACAGATACGCAGTATTTT. Protein product: CASSLRLAQSGTDTQYF.

The J gene is TRBJ2-1, the V gene TRBV7-6; tentative D call: TRBD2 (6 bases). V lost 0 bases, J lost 7 bases, and 10 bases lay in between. The CDR3 contains 14 residues. CDR1 SGHVS and CDR2 FNYEAQ come from the germline V gene. Written as DNA, the CDR3 is TGTGCCAGCAGCTTAGCGCGCGGGATTAATGAGCAGTTCTTC. This codes for CASSLARGINEQFF.

Only a few counts were recorded for this clonotype. The chain combines TRBV4-2 with TRBJ2-2; D unclear. Germline-derived CDR1 and CDR2 are LGHNA and YNFKEQ. The CDR3 runs to 12 residues. Trimming took off 1 base at V and 11 bases at J, with 8 bases between the two ends. This CDR3 reads CASSQASEELFF. The DNA of the CDR3 is TGTGCCAGCAGCCAAGCATCGGAAGAGCTGTTTTTT.

The chain carries TRBV20-1 and TRBJ2-1, with D possibly being TRBD2 (6 bases). Germline lookup yields CDR1 DFQATT and CDR2 SNEGSKA (reference sequence). This CDR3 is 14 amino acids long. Trimming cost V 3 bases and J 4 bases, with 13 bases left between them. CDR3 residues: CSASFLALYNEQFF. The CDR3 nucleotides are TGCAGTGCTAGTTTTCTAGCGCTATACAATGAGCAGTTCTTC.

The gene calls are TRBV15 and TRBJ1-1, with D uncertain. Trimming removed 6 bases from V and 5 bases from J, with 19 bases in between. The CDR3 has 15 residues. The germline gives CDR1 LNHNV, CDR2 YYDKDF (reference sequence). CDR3 amino acids: CATREGSGLATEAFF. Here the CDR3 DNA reads TGTGCCACCAGGGAGGGTAGTGGCTTAGCGACTGAAGCTTTCTTT.

The V gene is TRBV4-1, the J gene TRBJ2-1; weak D call: TRBD2 (5 bases). Germline lookup yields CDR1 MGHRA and CDR2 YSYEKL. The CDR3 spans 14 residues. V was pared by 1 base and J by 4 bases, with 8 bases between. The CDR3 nucleotides read TGCGCCAGCAGCCAAGGTGACTATTACAATGAGCAGTTCTTC. Encoded protein: CASSQGDYYNEQFF.

This chain joins TRBV20-1 and TRBJ1-1; maybe TRBD1 (5 bases). Germline V lookup: CDR1 DFQATT, CDR2 SNEGSKA (reference sequence). The CDR3 is 13 amino acids. V dropped 3 bases and J dropped 0 bases, with 8 bases sitting between them. As DNA, the CDR3 is TGCAGTGCTAGCAGGGCCATGAACACTGAAGCTTTCTTT. Amino acids: CSASRAMNTEAFF.

This clonotype has just a few counts. V is TRBV7-2 and J is TRBJ2-5, with no clear D. The V gene lost 1 base and the J gene lost 7 bases, with 13 bases spanning the gap. CDR1 and CDR2 from the germline V gene are SGHTA and FQGNSA. This CDR3 contains 14 residues. In DNA form, the CDR3 reads TGTGCCAGCAGCTTAGTTCTAAGGGCCGGGACCCAGTACTTC. Protein sequence: CASSLVLRAGTQYF.

This clonotype was recorded many times. The chain couples TRBV2 to TRBJ1-5; 8 nucleotides agree with TRBD1. The length of the CDR3 is 15 residues. Per germline, CDR1 SNHLY and CDR2 FYNNEI. Trimming removed 5 bases from V and 6 bases from J; junction bases left unmatched: 9. CDR3 nucleotides: TGTGCCAGCAGTCAACAGGGGGGTTCGGGTCAGCCCCAGCATTTT. It specifies CASSQQGGSGQPQHF.

This clonotype was seen a few times. The genes are TRBV15 and TRBJ2-1, with D perhaps TRBD2 (6 bases). The CDR3 has 14 residues. Germline CDR1 LNHNV, CDR2 YYDKDF (reference sequence). The V gene lost 1 base and the J gene lost 12 bases, with 16 bases spanning the gap. CDR3 DNA sequence: TGTGCCACCAGCAGAGGGGGGGACGGGTTATCGCAGTTCTTC. Amino acid sequence: CATSRGGDGLSQFF.

The gene calls are TRBV20-1 and TRBJ2-2; D uncertain. V dropped 0 bases and J dropped 4 bases, with 6 bases sitting between them. Germline CDR1 is DFQATT and CDR2 is SNEGSKA (reference sequence). The CDR3 sequence is 13 residues long. For the CDR3, the DNA is TGCAGTGCTAGAGAGGACCCCACCGGGGAGCTGTTTTTT. This gives the protein CSAREDPTGELFF.

This clonotype showed up just a few times. The chain uses TRBV20-1 and TRBJ2-3, with D uncertain. CDR1 DFQATT and CDR2 SNEGSKA come from the germline V gene (reference sequence). Trimming left V 0 bases short and J 2 bases short, with 6 bases between. The CDR3 is made up of 13 amino acids. Here the CDR3 DNA reads TGCAGTGCTAGAGATTCCATCACAGATACGCAGTATTTT. Translating gives CSARDSITDTQYF.

The rearrangement uses TRBV5-1 and TRBJ2-3; 7 nucleotides match TRBD1. The CDR3 is 17 residues long. Germline-derived CDR1 and CDR2 are SGHRS and YFSETQ. V gave up 3 bases and J gave up 2 bases; unmatched junction bases: 12. The CDR3 sequence is CASSSFLRTGPTDTQYF. The CDR3 coding sequence is TGCGCCAGCAGCTCCTTCCTCCGGACAGGTCCCACAGATACGCAGTATTTT.

This clonotype was detected ten times or more. The chain couples TRBV20-1 to TRBJ2-3, with D uncertain. Germline-derived CDR1 and CDR2 are DFQATT and SNEGSKA (reference sequence). The ends were cut back, 1 base at V and 1 base at J, with 12 bases in the middle. This CDR3 is built from 15 residues. The CDR3 coding sequence is TGCAGTGCTAGAGGGGCAGCTAAGGGCACAGATACGCAGTATTTT. Amino acid sequence: CSARGAAKGTDTQYF.

The chain carries TRBV5-1 and TRBJ1-1; D ambiguous. Trimming cost V 3 bases and J 1 base, with 7 bases left between them. The CDR3 runs to 13 residues. The V gene's germline CDR1 is SGHRS and CDR2 YFSETQ. CDR3 in DNA: TGCGCCAGCAGCTCGGGTCAGAACACTGAAGCTTTCTTT. Translation: CASSSGQNTEAFF.

This clonotype was picked up a small number of times. This sequence joins TRBV7-2 and TRBJ1-3; 9 nucleotides line up with TRBD1. The J segment lost 3 bases and the V segment lost 5 bases, leaving 8 bases of the junction unmatched. This CDR3 is built from 16 residues. Germline loops: CDR1 SGHTA, CDR2 FQGNSA. The CDR3 sequence: CASSIHTGGNGNTIYF. In nucleotides, the CDR3 is TGTGCCAGCAGCATTCACACAGGGGGCAATGGAAACACCATATATTTT.

This clonotype appeared a single time. The chain employs TRBV20-1 and TRBJ2-1, with 8 bases matching TRBD2. CDR1 and CDR2 from the germline V gene are DFQATT and SNEGSKA (reference sequence). The length of the CDR3 is 12 residues. Germline trimming cut 7 bases from V and 9 bases from J; bases unmatched to any gene: 8. CDR3 DNA: TGCAGTGGGAGCGGGAGTACTGGTGAGCAGTTCTTC. Amino acid sequence: CSGSGSTGEQFF.

Only one count was recorded for this clonotype. The chain employs TRBV4-2 and TRBJ2-3, with D hard to call. Germline CDR1 reads LGHNA; CDR2 reads YNFKEQ. This CDR3 region has 17 residues. Trimming took off 0 bases at V and 0 bases at J, with 13 bases between the two ends. The CDR3 here is CASSQDHRRVSTDTQYF. DNA for the CDR3: TGTGCCAGCAGCCAAGATCATAGGCGCGTTAGCACAGATACGCAGTATTTT.

The CDR3 DNA is TGCGCCAGCAGCTTGGGGGACGACATGGAGACCCAGTACTTC. This encodes CASSLGDDMETQYF. V usage is TRBV5-1 and J usage is TRBJ2-5; D possibly matches TRBD1 or TRBD2 (5 bases each). The V gene's germline CDR1 is SGHRS and CDR2 YFSETQ. CDR3 size: 14 residues. V shed 0 bases and J shed 5 bases, with 11 bases lying between them. The entire variable domain, with the rest obtained from reference TRBV5-1 and TRBJ2-5, is as follows: KAGVTQTPRYLIKTRGQQVTLSCSPISGHRSVSWYQQTPGQGLQFLFEYFSETQRNKGNFPGRFSGRQFSNSRSEMNVSTLELGDSALYLCASSLGDDMETQYFGPGTRLLVL.

This rearrangement joins TRBV28 to TRBJ2-5; TRBD2 aligns across 7 bases. The V and J ends lost 7 bases and 2 bases, in that order; junction bases with no gene match: 10. The CDR3 has 15 amino acids. Germline CDR1 reads MDHEN; CDR2 reads SYDVKM. This CDR3 is CASTSGLAVQETQYF. Here the CDR3 DNA reads TGTGCCAGCACCTCAGGGCTAGCGGTACAAGAGACCCAGTACTTC.

The V and J genes are TRBV6-5 and TRBJ2-5, with 8 bases matching TRBD2. This CDR3 is 15 amino acids long. V was clipped by 4 bases and J by 0 bases; unmatched bases: 4. CDR1 MNHEY and CDR2 SVGAGI come from the germline V gene. The CDR3 loop reads CASSLGSGNQETQYF. DNA of the CDR3: TGTGCCAGCAGTTTAGGTAGCGGGAACCAAGAGACCCAGTACTTC.

The chain joins TRBV28 to TRBJ2-6; D is unresolved. The germline V gene has CDR1 MDHEN and CDR2 SYDVKM. Deletions cut 6 bases from V and 3 bases from J, with 9 bases between. This CDR3 is built from 14 residues. The CDR3 sequence is CASSSLGGANVLTF. The CDR3 DNA follows: TGTGCCAGCAGCTCCCTTGGTGGGGCCAACGTCCTGACTTTC.